This TCR beta chain was sequenced in a study of cytomegalovirus exposure and HLA in healthy donors. Study overall: An earlier analysis identified 117 million unique TCR beta sequences in approximately 170 million T cells. Study findings and constraints: Information on immune exposure was restricted to one variable (CMV serostatus).

Unmatched junction bases numbered 3, after V lost 1 base and J lost 2 bases. The CDR3 sequence is 15 residues long. Looked up from germline, CDR1 is LNHNV and CDR2 is YYDKDF (reference sequence). There were likely unrecorded immune exposures, though donors were nominally healthy when sampled. PCR employed 60 Vbeta and 13 Jbeta primers. TCRdb keeps only in-frame clones here, not all; method: immunoSEQ multiplex PCR. Of about 91,000 clones listed, approximately 90% are singletons. In regard to this clone: Its antigen is currently unknown.

Material: PBMCs. This chain connects TRBV15 to TRBJ2-7; 9 positions agree with TRBD1. The clonotype originates from a man younger than 30 in good health and CMV-seronegative. The CDR3 sequence is CATSRGGQGPYEQYF. In nucleotides, the CDR3 is TGTGCCACCAGCAGAGGGGGACAGGGTCCCTACGAGCAGTACTTC.